This paragraph covers one T cell receptor beta chain sequence. This sample is part of a study of cytomegalovirus exposure and HLA in healthy donors. The germline CDR1 and CDR2 sequences are KGHSH and LQKENI. The CDR3 has 16 amino acids. V lost 2 bases to trimming and J lost 2 bases, with 13 bases between them. Primers included in the PCR were 60 Vbeta and 13 Jbeta primers. This table comes from immunoSEQ multiplex PCR, and its TCRdb copy is limited to in-frame clones, with some not included. The data hold about 140,000 clones, with around 83% observed a single time. What was sequenced was PBMCs. The source is a male donor in good health and CMV-seropositive. The chain links TRBV18 to TRBJ1-5; weak D call: TRBD1 (6 bases). The CDR3 nucleotides are TGTGCCAGCTCACCAGGCAGGGGTGAAGGCAATCAGCCCCAGCATTTT. Translation gives CASSPGRGEGNQPQHF.